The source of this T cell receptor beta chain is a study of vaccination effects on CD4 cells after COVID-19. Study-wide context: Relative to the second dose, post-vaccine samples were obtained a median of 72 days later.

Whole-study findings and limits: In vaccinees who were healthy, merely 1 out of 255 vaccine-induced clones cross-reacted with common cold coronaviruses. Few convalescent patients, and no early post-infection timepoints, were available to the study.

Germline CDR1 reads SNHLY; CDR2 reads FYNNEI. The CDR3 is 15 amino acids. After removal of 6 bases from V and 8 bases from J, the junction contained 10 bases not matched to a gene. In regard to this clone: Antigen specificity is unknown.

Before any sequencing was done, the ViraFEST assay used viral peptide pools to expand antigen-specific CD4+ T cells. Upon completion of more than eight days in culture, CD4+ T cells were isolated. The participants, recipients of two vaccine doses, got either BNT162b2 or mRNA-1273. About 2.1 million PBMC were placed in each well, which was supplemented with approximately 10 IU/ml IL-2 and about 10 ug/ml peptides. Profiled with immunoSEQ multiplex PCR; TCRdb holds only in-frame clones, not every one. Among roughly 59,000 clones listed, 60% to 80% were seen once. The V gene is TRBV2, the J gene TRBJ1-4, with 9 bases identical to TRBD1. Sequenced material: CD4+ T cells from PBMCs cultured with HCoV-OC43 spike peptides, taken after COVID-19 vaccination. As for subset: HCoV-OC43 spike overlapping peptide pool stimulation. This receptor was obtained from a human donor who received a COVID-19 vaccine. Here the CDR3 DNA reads TGTGCCAGCAGGCTTCTCGGGACAGGGCAAGAAAAACTGTTTTTT. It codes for CASRLLGTGQEKLFF.